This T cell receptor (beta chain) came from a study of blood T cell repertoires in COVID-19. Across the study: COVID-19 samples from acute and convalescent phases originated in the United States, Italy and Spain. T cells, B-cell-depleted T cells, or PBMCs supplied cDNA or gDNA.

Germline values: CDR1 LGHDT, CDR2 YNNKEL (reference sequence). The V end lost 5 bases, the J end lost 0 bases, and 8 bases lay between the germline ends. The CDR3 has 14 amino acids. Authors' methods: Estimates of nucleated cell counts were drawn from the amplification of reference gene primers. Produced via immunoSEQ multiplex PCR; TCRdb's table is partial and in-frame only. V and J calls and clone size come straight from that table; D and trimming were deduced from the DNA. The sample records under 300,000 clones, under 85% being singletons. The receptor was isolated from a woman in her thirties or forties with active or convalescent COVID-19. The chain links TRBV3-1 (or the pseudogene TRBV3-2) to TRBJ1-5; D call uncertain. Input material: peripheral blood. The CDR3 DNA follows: TGTGCCAGCAGCGGAACAGTTAGCAATCAGCCCCAGCATTTT. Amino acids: CASSGTVSNQPQHF.